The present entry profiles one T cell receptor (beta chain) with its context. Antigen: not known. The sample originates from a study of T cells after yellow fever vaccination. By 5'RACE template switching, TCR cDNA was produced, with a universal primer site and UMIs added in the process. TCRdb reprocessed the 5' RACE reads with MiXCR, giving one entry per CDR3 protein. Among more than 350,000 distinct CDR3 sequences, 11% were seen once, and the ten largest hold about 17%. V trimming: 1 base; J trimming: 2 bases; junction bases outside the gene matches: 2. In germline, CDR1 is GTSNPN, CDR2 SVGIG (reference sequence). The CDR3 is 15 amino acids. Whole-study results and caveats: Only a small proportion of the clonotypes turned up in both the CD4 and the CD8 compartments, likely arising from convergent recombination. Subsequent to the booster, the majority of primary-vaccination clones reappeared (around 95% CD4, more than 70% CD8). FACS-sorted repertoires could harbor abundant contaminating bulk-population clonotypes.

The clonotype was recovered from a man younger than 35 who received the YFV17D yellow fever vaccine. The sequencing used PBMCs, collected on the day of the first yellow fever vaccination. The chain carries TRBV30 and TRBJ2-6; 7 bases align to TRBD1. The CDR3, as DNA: TGTGCCTGGAGTGGGGGGACAGCTGGGGCCAACGTCCTGACTTTC. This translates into CAWSGGTAGANVLTF.